One and the same sample provided the 28 T cell receptor beta chains below, sequenced in a study of blood T cells in healthy people across ages. Together with a sample-barcoded 5' primer, a J-beta primer mix was included in a second PCR lasting about 7 to 12 cycles. Via MiXCR, TCRdb re-called the 5' RACE reads, giving one row per CDR3 protein. The sample has 700,000 or so distinct CDR3 sequences, about 43% seen once. The sequenced sample was blood. All receptors derive from a man older than 75 in good health.

The J gene is TRBJ1-2, the V gene TRBV20-1; 7 bases align to TRBD1. Germline V gene sequence: CDR1 DFQATT, CDR2 SNEGSKA (reference sequence). Trimming at V came to 5 bases and at J to 0 bases, leaving 15 bases not matched to a gene. The CDR3 covers 17 residues. CDR3 residues: CSACYRGGHPANYGYTF. Here the CDR3 DNA reads TGCAGTGCTTGTTACAGGGGTGGGCATCCAGCTAACTATGGCTACACCTTC.

This rearrangement joins TRBV5-5 to TRBJ1-4; no definite D call. The V and J ends lost 4 bases and 0 bases respectively, with 10 bases between them. Germline V lookup: CDR1 SGHKS, CDR2 YYEKEE (reference sequence). The CDR3 extends over 15 amino acids. CDR3 nucleotide sequence: TGTGCCAGCAGCGTCCGAACCGCAACTAATGAAAAACTGTTTTTT. As protein: CASSVRTATNEKLFF.

This clonotype has a handful of counts. This rearrangement joins TRBV27 to TRBJ2-7; D possibly corresponds to TRBD1 (6 bases). V lost 4 bases to trimming and J lost 6 bases, with 13 bases between them. CDR3 length: 13 amino acids. Germline CDR1 reads MNHEY; CDR2 reads SMNVEV (reference sequence). CDR3 sequence: CASSSGQTVEQYF. CDR3 DNA sequence: TGTGCCAGCAGTTCAGGACAGACGGTCGAGCAGTACTTC.

A few counts support this clonotype. The chain combines TRBV27 with TRBJ2-3; tentative D call: TRBD1 (5 bases). In germline, CDR1 is MNHEY, CDR2 SMNVEV (reference sequence). Trimming shortened V by 0 bases and J by 1 base, and 11 bases separated the two germline ends. The CDR3 totals 16 residues. CDR3 loop: CASSLSPRAGTDTQYF. The CDR3 DNA follows: TGTGCCAGCAGTTTATCCCCCAGGGCTGGCACAGATACGCAGTATTTT.

This clonotype was picked up a small number of times. The J gene is TRBJ2-5, the V gene TRBV24-1; TRBD1 matches at 10 bases. J gave up 4 bases and V 2 bases, and 6 bases lay outside the gene matches. The CDR3 contains 16 residues. The germline V gene encodes CDR1 KGHDR and CDR2 SFDVKD. CDR3 DNA sequence: TGTGCCACCAGTGATTCCGGGACAGGGGCTTTAGAGACCCAGTACTTC. Its protein is CATSDSGTGALETQYF.

This clonotype showed up many times. The V gene is TRBV7-2, the J gene TRBJ2-7; D could derive from TRBD1 or TRBD2 (5 bases each). Deletions cut 0 bases from V and 9 bases from J, with 15 bases between. Germline V gene lookup returns CDR1 SGHTA and CDR2 FQGNSA. The CDR3 covers 14 residues. CDR3 sequence reads: CASSLALGAQGQYF. The DNA of the CDR3 is TGTGCCAGCAGCTTAGCGCTCGGGGCGCAGGGGCAGTACTTC. The variable domain in full, completed from reference TRBV7-2 and TRBJ2-7, reads GAGVSQSPSNKVTEKGKDVELRCDPISGHTALYWYRQSLGQGLEFLIYFQGNSAPDKSGLPSDRFSAERTGGSVSTLTIQRTQQEDSAVYLCASSLALGAQGQYFGPGTRLTVT.

About this clonotype itself: A much larger clone differs by one base, so this may be a read error. This chain uses TRBV6-2 or TRBV6-3 with TRBJ2-4; 7 bases are a match to TRBD2. The end of the DNA fits TRBJ2-5 better, so the J call may be wrong. This CDR3 contains 14 residues. Germline V gene data show CDR1 as MNHEY and CDR2 as SVGEGT. The CDR3 sequence: CACARGSSTETQYF. The DNA of the CDR3 is TGTGCCTGCGCCCGCGGGAGTAGCACAGAGACCCAGTACTTC.

This clonotype was detected many times. The gene calls are TRBV5-1 and TRBJ2-7; 10 nucleotides align to TRBD2. This CDR3 has 17 amino acids. J lost 0 bases, V lost 4 bases, and 10 bases had no gene match. The germline V gene has CDR1 SGHRS and CDR2 YFSETQ. The CDR3 spells CASSPLAGALSSYEQYF. The CDR3, as DNA: TGCGCCAGCAGCCCTCTAGCGGGGGCCCTAAGCTCCTACGAGCAGTACTTC.

This clonotype was detected a few times. This may arise from a read error, as a much more abundant clone is one base away. The chain combines TRBV29-1 with TRBJ2-3; D is perhaps TRBD2 (7 bases). The germline V gene has CDR1 SQVTM and CDR2 ANQGSEA. The CDR3 covers 16 residues. V was shortened by 0 bases and J by 2 bases, with 15 bases between the two germline ends. CDR3 amino acids: CSVEDRGAEPTDTQYF. CDR3 coding DNA: TGCAGCGTTGAAGATCGGGGGGCGGAGCCCACAGATACGCAGTATTTT.

This clonotype was detected only a few times. J is TRBJ2-5 and V is TRBV4-2; TRBD1 matches 10 bases. CDR1 LGHNA and CDR2 YNFKEQ come from the germline V gene. The CDR3 contains 15 residues. The junction had 6 bases not matched to a gene; V was cut back by 4 bases and J by 4 bases. The CDR3, as DNA: TGTGCCAGCAGCCCGACAGGGGGCGGCCGAGAGACCCAGTACTTC. It specifies CASSPTGGGRETQYF.

V usage is TRBV6-5 and J usage is TRBJ2-2; 8 bases agree with TRBD2. CDR3 length: 14 residues. The trim removed 6 bases at V and 2 bases at J, leaving 2 bases unmatched. The germline gives CDR1 MNHEY, CDR2 SVGAGI. CDR3 bases: TGTGCCAGCAGCCGGGGGGGAAACACCGGGGAGCTGTTTTTT. It is translated as CASSRGGNTGELFF.

V gene TRBV5-1 combines with J gene TRBJ2-1; TRBD2 aligns across 13 bases. The V gene end was trimmed by 7 bases and the J gene end by 5 bases; junction bases not matched to a gene: 0. Germline CDR1 and CDR2: SGHRS and YFSETQ. The CDR3 totals 13 residues. CDR3 sequence reads: CASGTSGNNEQFF. As DNA, the CDR3 is TGCGCCAGCGGGACTAGCGGGAACAATGAGCAGTTCTTC.

Turning to this clonotype: A junction boundary mismatches the germline segment, possibly from a read error. The CDR3 protein is CASSFGRDRVMNIEAFF. CDR3 DNA sequence: TGCGCCAGCAGCTTCGGTCGGGACAGGGTAATGAACATTGAAGCTTTCTTT. The chain employs TRBV5-1 and TRBJ1-1; 9 bases align to TRBD1. The CDR3 is 17 residues long. Germline V gene lookup returns CDR1 SGHRS and CDR2 YFSETQ.

In its sample, this clonotype was seen a few times. This chain joins TRBV7-2 and TRBJ1-4; perhaps TRBD1 as D (6 bases). This CDR3 spans 16 amino acids. Germline V gene lookup returns CDR1 SGHTA and CDR2 FQGNSA. Trimming removed 5 bases from V and 4 bases from J, with 17 bases in between. The CDR3 sequence: CASSPSGGRLNEKLFF. CDR3 in DNA: TGTGCCAGCAGCCCCTCCGGGGGGCGCCTTAATGAAAAACTGTTTTTT.

The CDR3 sequence: CSAWVERRGYGYTF. The CDR3 coding sequence is TGCAGTGCTTGGGTGGAACGACGGGGCTATGGCTACACCTTC. The chain uses TRBV20-1 and TRBJ1-2; no reliable D call. From germline, CDR1 is DFQATT and CDR2 SNEGSKA (reference sequence). There are 14 residues in the CDR3. V lost 5 bases, J lost 4 bases, and 17 bases lay in between.

The chain recombines TRBV2 with TRBJ2-5; TRBD2 agrees at 7 bases. Germline CDR1 and CDR2: SNHLY and FYNNEI. The V gene end was trimmed by 4 bases and the J gene end by 11 bases; junction bases not matched to a gene: 16. This CDR3 is built from 15 residues. CDR3 sequence (DNA): TGTGCCAGCAGTGTAGACGGGAGGCGCTACAATGAGCAGTACTTC. The encoded protein is CASSVDGRRYNEQYF.

This clonotype was recorded a few times. The CDR3 region has the DNA TGTGCCAGCAGCTTAGAGGGCCTGAGCACAGATACGCAGTATTTT. Translation: CASSLEGLSTDTQYF. J is TRBJ2-3 and V is TRBV7-9; D remains unclear. Looked up from germline, CDR1 is SEHNR and CDR2 is FQNEAQ (reference sequence). V was pared by 1 base and J by 0 bases, with 8 bases between. The CDR3 spans 15 residues.

This clonotype turned up a few times. This chain uses TRBV6-2 or TRBV6-3 with TRBJ2-7; 9 positions agree with TRBD1. The J segment lost 2 bases and the V segment lost 2 bases, leaving 10 bases of the junction unmatched. The V gene's germline CDR1 is MNHEY and CDR2 SVGEGT. The CDR3 has 17 residues. This CDR3 is CASSYPRGTGITYEQYF. The CDR3 DNA sequence: TGTGCCAGCAGTTACCCTCGGGGGACAGGGATTACCTACGAGCAGTACTTC.

The chain has TRBV2 and TRBJ1-2, with a weak D call TRBD1 (5 bases). V was clipped by 3 bases and J by 3 bases, with 8 bases between them. Germline CDR1 is SNHLY and CDR2 is FYNNEI. The CDR3 sequence is 13 residues long. Here the CDR3 DNA reads TGTGCCAGCAGTGAGGGGGGAGACTATGGCTACACCTTC. Its protein product is CASSEGGDYGYTF.

This chain uses TRBV5-1 with TRBJ2-1, with 10 bases aligning to TRBD1. CDR1 is SGHRS and CDR2 is YFSETQ in the germline V gene. V lost 4 bases to trimming and J lost 9 bases; unmatched junction nucleotides: 13. The CDR3 covers 16 residues. The CDR3 DNA sequence: TGCGCCAGCAGCAGGCAGACAGGGGGCGCTGATAGTGAGCAGTTCTTC. This codes for CASSRQTGGADSEQFF.

J is TRBJ1-6 and V is TRBV6-1; TRBD1 might be the D (6 bases). This CDR3 has 17 residues. Trimming took 4 bases from V and 6 from J, leaving 19 bases between them. Germline V gene lookup returns CDR1 MNHNS and CDR2 SASEGT. The CDR3 nucleotides read TGTGCCAGCAGTGCACGCACCAGGGGCATTGCTAATTCACCCCTCCACTTT. This sequence encodes CASSARTRGIANSPLHF.

This clonotype was recorded at least ten times. The V gene is TRBV29-1, the J gene TRBJ2-6; TRBD1 matches 9 bases. Germline assignment: CDR1 SQVTM and CDR2 ANQGSEA. The CDR3 is 14 amino acids. V shed 7 bases and J 2 bases; nucleotides not matched to a gene: 3. CDR3: CSAGDRAGANVLTF. Written as DNA, the CDR3 is TGCAGCGCAGGGGACAGGGCTGGGGCCAACGTCCTGACTTTC. Filled out from reference TRBV29-1 and TRBJ2-6, the complete variable domain reads SAVISQKPSRDICQRGTSLTIQCQVDSQVTMMFWYRQQPGQSLTLIATANQGSEATYESGFVIDKFPISRPNLTFSTLTVSNMSPEDSSIYLCSAGDRAGANVLTFGAGSRLTVL.

This clonotype was picked up a small number of times. V gene TRBV11-2 combines with J gene TRBJ1-1, with TRBD1 as a possible D gene (6 bases). This CDR3 has 15 residues. Trimming pared 0 bases from V and 1 base from J, leaving 9 bases between. Per germline, CDR1 SGHAT and CDR2 FQNNGV. CDR3 bases: TGTGCCAGCAGCTTAGAGCACAGGGAGAACACTGAAGCTTTCTTT. Its protein is CASSLEHRENTEAFF. The whole variable domain, filled in from reference TRBV11-2 and TRBJ1-1, reads EAGVAQSPRYKIIEKRQSVAFWCNPISGHATLYWYQQILGQGPKLLIQFQNNGVVDDSQLPKDRFSAERLKGVDSTLKIQPAKLEDSAVYLCASSLEHRENTEAFFGQGTRLTVV.

This clonotype was counted a few times. V gene TRBV7-8 combines with J gene TRBJ2-1; D is perhaps TRBD1 (6 bases). The CDR3 consists of 16 residues. From germline, CDR1 is SGHVS and CDR2 FQNEAQ. V was cut by 0 bases and J by 9 bases, with 18 bases left in between. The CDR3 sequence is CASSLALTGTGSEQFF. The CDR3, as DNA: TGTGCCAGCAGCTTAGCGTTAACGGGAACAGGGAGTGAGCAGTTCTTC.

This clonotype was observed many times. One junction end does not reproduce the germline sequence, and a read error may be involved. This chain joins TRBV15 and TRBJ2-3; no clear D gene. CDR1 is LNHNV, CDR2 YYDKDF, per germline (reference sequence). The CDR3 is 13 amino acids. The CDR3 sequence: CATNRASTDTQYF. The CDR3 DNA reads TGTGCCACCAACAGAGCTAGCACAGATACGCAGTATTTT.

The chain is built from TRBV5-5 and TRBJ2-5; D remains ambiguous. V lost 7 bases, J lost 6 bases, and 13 bases lay in between. Germline lookup yields CDR1 SGHKS and CDR2 YYEKEE (reference sequence). This CDR3 has 12 residues. In nucleotides, the CDR3 is TGTGCCAGCGGGAAGAAGGACCAGACCCAGTACTTC. It encodes CASGKKDQTQYF.

This clonotype was observed at least ten times. This chain connects TRBV27 to TRBJ2-7; D unclear. V shed 6 bases and J shed 3 bases, with 15 bases lying between them. The CDR3 totals 14 residues. Germline V gives CDR1 MNHEY, CDR2 SMNVEV (reference sequence). DNA of the CDR3: TGTGCCAGCAGCCCCCGGTATACGGGCTACGAGCAGTACTTC. Encoded protein: CASSPRYTGYEQYF.

This clonotype was counted ten times or more. The rearrangement links TRBV2 to TRBJ1-3, with D perhaps TRBD1 (5 bases). In germline, CDR1 is SNHLY, CDR2 FYNNEI. V lost 7 bases and J 0 bases, leaving 16 bases between the germline ends. The CDR3 is 16 amino acids. CDR3 sequence: CASTIPDRNSGNTIYF. Written as DNA, the CDR3 is TGTGCCAGCACCATACCAGACAGAAACTCTGGAAACACCATATATTTT.